These 23 T cell receptor beta chains share one sample of origin, sequenced in a study of identical twins. MiXCR, applied by TCRdb to the 5' RACE reads, yields one record per CDR3 protein. Among 200,000 to 300,000 distinct CDR3 sequences listed, roughly 7% were seen once. These same records also appear under a second study, on yellow fever vaccine responses in identical twins.

The sample consisted of memory (CD45RO+) T cells sorted from blood. The receptors derive from a woman younger than 35 in good health.

This clonotype has more than one count but fewer than ten. The chain couples TRBV3-1 to TRBJ2-7; D is unclear. This CDR3 has 14 amino acids. Germline V gene sequence: CDR1 LGHDT, CDR2 YNNKEL (reference sequence). The V gene lost 4 bases and the J gene lost 3 bases, with 13 bases spanning the gap. CDR3: CASSLGGKRYEQYF. CDR3 sequence (DNA): TGTGCCAGCAGCCTAGGCGGAAAACGCTACGAGCAGTACTTC.

This clonotype appeared many times. The chain recombines TRBV20-1 with TRBJ2-1; D uncertain. CDR1 is DFQATT and CDR2 is SNEGSKA in the germline V gene (reference sequence). CDR3 size: 12 residues. V was pared by 3 bases and J by 4 bases, with 7 bases between. The CDR3 DNA is TGCAGTGCTAGTGGCGGATACAATGAGCAGTTCTTC. Residues: CSASGGYNEQFF.

This clonotype was counted ten times or more. The chain recombines TRBV11-2 with TRBJ2-1, with D perhaps being TRBD1 or TRBD2 (6 bases each). Germline CDR1 is SGHAT and CDR2 is FQNNGV. Deletions cut 5 bases from V and 5 bases from J, with 19 bases between. This CDR3 is 16 amino acids long. CDR3 sequence: CASSPIKGGFHNEQFF. CDR3 nucleotides: TGTGCCAGCAGCCCAATCAAGGGGGGTTTTCACAATGAGCAGTTCTTC.

DNA for the CDR3: TGTGCCAGCAGCCAAATGGGACAGGGGGTCACCGGGGAGCTGTTTTTT. This gives the protein CASSQMGQGVTGELFF. The chain joins TRBV3-1 to TRBJ2-2, with TRBD1 identical over 11 bases. Looked up from germline, CDR1 is LGHDT and CDR2 is YNNKEL (reference sequence). This CDR3 comprises 16 residues. V lost 2 bases and J lost 4; bases outside the gene matches: 3.

The genes are TRBV24-1 and TRBJ2-1; 8 bases are a match to TRBD1. After removal of 3 bases from V and 4 bases from J, the junction contained 7 bases not matched to a gene. Per the germline V gene, CDR1 is KGHDR and CDR2 is SFDVKD. The CDR3 contains 16 residues. The CDR3 loop reads CATSDVGQEKYNEQFF. The CDR3 DNA reads TGTGCCACCAGTGATGTGGGACAGGAGAAGTACAATGAGCAGTTCTTC.

This clonotype was observed a handful of times. The chain joins TRBV20-1 to TRBJ2-1, with 10 bases fitting TRBD2. There are 15 residues in the CDR3. Trimming removed 2 bases from V and 6 bases from J; junction bases left unmatched: 7. Germline V gene data show CDR1 as DFQATT and CDR2 as SNEGSKA (reference sequence). CDR3 region: CSARLIAGGANEQFF. The DNA of the CDR3 is TGCAGTGCTAGATTGATAGCGGGGGGCGCCAATGAGCAGTTCTTC.

In this sample, this clonotype turned up many times. This chain joins TRBV10-3 and TRBJ2-5, with D hard to call. Germline CDR1 ENHRY, CDR2 SYGVKD. Trimming cost V 4 bases and J 6 bases, with 12 bases left between them. There are 13 residues in the CDR3. Written as DNA, the CDR3 is TGTGCCATCAGTGCTGAACAGTCAAAGACCCAGTACTTC. Its translation is CAISAEQSKTQYF.

The J gene is TRBJ2-5, the V gene TRBV18; a possible D gene is TRBD1 (6 bases). Deletions cut 5 bases from V and 10 bases from J, with 17 bases between. This CDR3 contains 13 residues. Germline assignment: CDR1 KGHSH and CDR2 LQKENI. CDR3 DNA sequence: TGTGCCAGCTCAATTAACAGGGATTCCGACCAGTACTTC. Translated, it gives CASSINRDSDQYF.

V and J are TRBV7-9 and TRBJ1-2, with unresolved D. This CDR3 has 15 amino acids. Looked up from germline, CDR1 is SEHNR and CDR2 is FQNEAQ (reference sequence). Trimming left V 5 bases short and J 0 bases short, with 13 bases between. The CDR3 loop reads CASSARPSSNYGYTF. In nucleotides, the CDR3 is TGTGCCAGCAGCGCCCGACCCTCTTCTAACTATGGCTACACCTTC.

Of note for this clonotype: A junction boundary mismatches the germline segment, possibly from a read error. This chain uses TRBV11-1 with TRBJ2-1, with a possible D match to TRBD2 (6 bases). The CDR3 spans 14 residues. The germline gives CDR1 SGHAT, CDR2 FQDESV (reference sequence). The CDR3 DNA follows: TGTGCCAGCAGCTTATTCCCTAGCGACAATAAGCAGTTCTTC. It codes for CASSLFPSDNKQFF.

The table lists this clonotype with a few counts. A much larger clone sits a single nucleotide away, making a read error possible. This rearrangement joins TRBV5-1 to TRBJ2-5; D remains ambiguous. V was pared by 0 bases and J by 6 bases, with 3 bases between. Germline-derived CDR1 and CDR2 are SGHRS and YFSETQ. The CDR3 extends over 11 amino acids. CDR3 loop: CASSLEKTQYF. In nucleotides, the CDR3 is TGCGCCAGCAGCTTGGAAAAGACCCAGTACTTC.

This clonotype has only a few counts. The V and J genes are TRBV3-1 and TRBJ1-4; D remains unclear. Per germline, CDR1 LGHDT and CDR2 YNNKEL (reference sequence). Trimming took off 4 bases at V and 0 bases at J, with 12 bases between the two ends. CDR3 length: 16 amino acids. CDR3 amino acids: CASSLSTYATNEKLFF. Here the CDR3 DNA reads TGTGCCAGCAGCCTTTCGACCTATGCAACTAATGAAAAACTGTTTTTT.

On this clonotype itself: Sequence at one end of the junction differs from germline and may be a read error. The chain joins TRBV20-1 to TRBJ2-3, with TRBD2 identical over 8 bases. Germline V CDR1 and CDR2: DFQATT, SNEGSKA (reference sequence). CDR3 length: 15 amino acids. The CDR3 sequence is CSARGPGLEVDTRYF. The CDR3 DNA reads as TGCAGTGCTAGAGGTCCGGGACTAGAGGTTGATACGCGGTATTTT.

This rearrangement joins TRBV7-7 to TRBJ2-1; TRBD2 aligns across 13 bases. This CDR3 region has 15 residues. The V gene's germline CDR1 is SSHAT and CDR2 FNYEAQ (reference sequence). J lost 10 bases, V lost 4 bases, and 7 bases had no gene match. The CDR3 loop is CASSSGLAGWTEQFF. The DNA of the CDR3 is TGTGCCAGCAGCTCGGGACTAGCGGGATGGACCGAGCAGTTCTTC.

The V gene is TRBV6-1, the J gene TRBJ2-2, with D perhaps TRBD1 (5 bases). The CDR3 totals 14 residues. CDR1 and CDR2 from the germline V gene are MNHNS and SASEGT. Deletions cut 7 bases from V and 7 bases from J, with 16 bases between. The CDR3 here is CASTRTSEVGELFF. In DNA, the CDR3 is TGTGCCAGCACCAGGACAAGCGAGGTCGGGGAGCTGTTTTTT.

This clonotype was observed at least ten times. J is TRBJ2-4 and V is TRBV6-5; 9 bases match TRBD2. After removal of 1 base from V and 8 bases from J, the junction contained 3 bases not matched to a gene. CDR1 and CDR2 from the germline V gene are MNHEY and SVGAGI. The CDR3 consists of 14 residues. In DNA form, the CDR3 reads TGTGCCAGCAGTTACTGGGCGGGAGGGCACATTCAGTACTTC. Protein product: CASSYWAGGHIQYF.

This clonotype was seen a handful of times. The chain recombines TRBV4-2 with TRBJ2-5; D gene uncertain. Trimming pared 4 bases from V and 0 bases from J, leaving 12 bases between. Germline loops: CDR1 LGHNA, CDR2 YNFKEQ. The CDR3 has 15 residues. The CDR3 is CASSRVGQYQETQYF. The DNA for the CDR3 is TGTGCCAGCAGCCGAGTCGGGCAGTACCAAGAGACCCAGTACTTC.

This clonotype was counted only a few times. The CDR3 spells CATSDSGGRQETQYF. CDR3 nucleotide sequence: TGTGCCACCAGTGACTCCGGGGGGAGGCAAGAGACCCAGTACTTC. The genes are TRBV24-1 and TRBJ2-5; 7 bases agree with TRBD2. This CDR3 comprises 15 residues. V trimming: 4 bases; J trimming: 2 bases; junction bases outside the gene matches: 6. Germline values: CDR1 KGHDR, CDR2 SFDVKD.

This clonotype was detected ten times or more. The rearrangement uses TRBV29-1 and TRBJ2-6; D is unresolved. The CDR3 extends over 12 amino acids. The germline CDR1 and CDR2 sequences are SQVTM and ANQGSEA. The V end lost 4 bases, the J end lost 0 bases, and 1 base lay between the germline ends. CDR3 region: CSVVSGANVLTF. CDR3 in DNA: TGCAGCGTTGTCTCTGGGGCCAACGTCCTGACTTTC.

This chain links TRBV27 with TRBJ2-2; TRBD2 aligns across 9 bases. Germline values: CDR1 MNHEY, CDR2 SMNVEV (reference sequence). The CDR3 runs 17 residues. V was clipped by 3 bases and J by 4 bases; unmatched bases: 9. The CDR3 DNA reads TGTGCCAGCAGTTTTGTAGCGGGGGCAGGGGGCACCGGGGAGCTGTTTTTT. It translates to CASSFVAGAGGTGELFF.

This clonotype was counted between two and nine times. The chain carries TRBV7-2 and TRBJ1-1; weak D call: TRBD1 (6 bases). CDR3 size: 15 residues. V lost 1 base and J lost 4, with 13 bases in between. CDR1 is SGHTA, CDR2 FQGNSA, per germline. The CDR3 coding sequence is TGTGCCAGCAGCTTAGTGCCGGGGGCGAGCACTGAAGCTTTCTTT. Protein product: CASSLVPGASTEAFF.

The chain couples TRBV6-2 or TRBV6-3 to TRBJ2-1; D uncertain. With 7 bases removed from V and 0 bases from J, the gap between germline ends came to 13 bases. The CDR3 has 15 residues. CDR1 is MNHEY, CDR2 SVGEGT, per germline. The CDR3 coding sequence is TGTGCCAGCAATACCGCTAGAACCTCCTACAATGAGCAGTTCTTC. It is translated as CASNTARTSYNEQFF.

V usage is TRBV4-1 and J usage is TRBJ2-7; 8 bases match TRBD2. Looked up from germline, CDR1 is MGHRA and CDR2 is YSYEKL. J was trimmed by 3 bases and V by 1 base; bases with no gene match: 17. This CDR3 spans 19 amino acids. CDR3 nucleotide sequence: TGCGCCAGCAGCCAAGTAGCGGGAAGCGGGCTTTACCACGGCTACGAGCAGTACTTC. Amino acid sequence: CASSQVAGSGLYHGYEQYF.